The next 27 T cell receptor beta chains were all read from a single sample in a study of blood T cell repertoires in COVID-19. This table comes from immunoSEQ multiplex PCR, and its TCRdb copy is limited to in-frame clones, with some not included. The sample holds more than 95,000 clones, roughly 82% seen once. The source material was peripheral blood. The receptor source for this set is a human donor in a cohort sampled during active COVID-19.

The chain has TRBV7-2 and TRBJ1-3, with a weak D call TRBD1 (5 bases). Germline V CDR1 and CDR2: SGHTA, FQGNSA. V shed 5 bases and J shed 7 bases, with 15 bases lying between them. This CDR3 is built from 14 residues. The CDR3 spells CASSLWAGRNTIYF. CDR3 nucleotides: TGTGCCAGCAGCCTTTGGGCAGGGAGGAACACCATATATTTT.

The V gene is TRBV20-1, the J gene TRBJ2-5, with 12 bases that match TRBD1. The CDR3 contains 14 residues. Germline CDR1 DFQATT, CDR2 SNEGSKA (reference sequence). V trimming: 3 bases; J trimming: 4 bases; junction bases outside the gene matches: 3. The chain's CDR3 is CSASWGQGAETQYF. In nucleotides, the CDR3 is TGCAGTGCTAGTTGGGGACAGGGGGCAGAGACCCAGTACTTC.

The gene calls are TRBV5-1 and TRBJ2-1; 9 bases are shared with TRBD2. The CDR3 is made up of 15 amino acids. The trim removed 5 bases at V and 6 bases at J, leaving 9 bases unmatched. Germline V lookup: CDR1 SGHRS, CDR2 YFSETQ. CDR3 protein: CASRAFAGGPNEQFF. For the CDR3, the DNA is TGCGCCAGCAGGGCCTTCGCGGGGGGGCCCAATGAGCAGTTCTTC. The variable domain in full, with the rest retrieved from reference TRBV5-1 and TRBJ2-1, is KAGVTQTPRYLIKTRGQQVTLSCSPISGHRSVSWYQQTPGQGLQFLFEYFSETQRNKGNFPGRFSGRQFSNSRSEMNVSTLELGDSALYLCASRAFAGGPNEQFFGPGTRLTVL.

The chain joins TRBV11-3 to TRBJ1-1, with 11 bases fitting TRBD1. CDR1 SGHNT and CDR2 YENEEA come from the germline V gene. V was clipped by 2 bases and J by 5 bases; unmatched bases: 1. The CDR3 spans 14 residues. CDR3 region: CASSLRDRGTEAFF. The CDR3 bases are TGTGCCAGCAGCTTAAGGGACAGGGGGACTGAAGCTTTCTTT.

CDR3 nucleotide sequence: TGCGCCAGCAGCTCCCGGGAATCTCTATATGGCTACACCTTC. It specifies CASSSRESLYGYTF. V usage is TRBV5-1 and J usage is TRBJ1-2; D gene uncertain. The CDR3 has 14 residues. V was cut by 3 bases and J by 5 bases, with 14 bases left in between. From germline, CDR1 is SGHRS and CDR2 YFSETQ. The full variable domain, rest sourced from reference TRBV5-1 and TRBJ1-2, is KAGVTQTPRYLIKTRGQQVTLSCSPISGHRSVSWYQQTPGQGLQFLFEYFSETQRNKGNFPGRFSGRQFSNSRSEMNVSTLELGDSALYLCASSSRESLYGYTFGSGTRLTVV.

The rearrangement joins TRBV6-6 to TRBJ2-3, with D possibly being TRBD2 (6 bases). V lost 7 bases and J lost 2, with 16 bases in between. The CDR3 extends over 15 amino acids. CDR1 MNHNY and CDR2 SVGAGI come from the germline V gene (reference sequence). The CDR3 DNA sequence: TGTGCCAGCACCCCGGGGCGGGGCACCACAGATACGCAGTATTTT. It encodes CASTPGRGTTDTQYF.

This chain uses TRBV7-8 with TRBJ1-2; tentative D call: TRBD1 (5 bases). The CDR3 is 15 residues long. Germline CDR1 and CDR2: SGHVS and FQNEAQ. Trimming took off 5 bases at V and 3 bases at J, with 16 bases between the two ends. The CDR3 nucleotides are TGTGCCAGCAGCCCTAGTCCGGGGGAGCACTATGGCTACACCTTC. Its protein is CASSPSPGEHYGYTF. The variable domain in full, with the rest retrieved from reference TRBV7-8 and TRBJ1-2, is GAGVSQSPRYKVAKRGQDVALRCDPISGHVSLFWYQQALGQGPEFLTYFQNEAQLDKSGLPSDRFFAERPEGSVSTLKIQRTQQEDSAVYLCASSPSPGEHYGYTFGSGTRLTVV.

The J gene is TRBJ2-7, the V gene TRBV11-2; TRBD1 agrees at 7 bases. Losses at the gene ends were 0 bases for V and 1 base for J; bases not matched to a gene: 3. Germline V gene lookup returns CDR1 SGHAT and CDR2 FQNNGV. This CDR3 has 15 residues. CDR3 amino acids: CASSLEGTVSYEQYF. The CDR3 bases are TGTGCCAGCAGCTTAGAAGGGACAGTATCCTACGAGCAGTACTTC. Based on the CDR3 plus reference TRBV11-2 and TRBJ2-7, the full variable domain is EAGVAQSPRYKIIEKRQSVAFWCNPISGHATLYWYQQILGQGPKLLIQFQNNGVVDDSQLPKDRFSAERLKGVDSTLKIQPAKLEDSAVYLCASSLEGTVSYEQYFGPGTRLTVT.

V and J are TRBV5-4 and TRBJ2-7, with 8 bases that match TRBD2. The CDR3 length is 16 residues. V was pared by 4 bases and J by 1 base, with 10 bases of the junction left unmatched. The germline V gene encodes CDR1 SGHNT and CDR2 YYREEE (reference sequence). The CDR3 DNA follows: TGTGCCAGCAGCGGATGGGCCAGCGGGGGTTCCTACGAGCAGTACTTC. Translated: CASSGWASGGSYEQYF.

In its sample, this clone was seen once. The CDR3 here is CASSGSAYSYNEQFF. The DNA for the CDR3 is TGCGCCAGCAGTGGTAGCGCCTACTCCTACAATGAGCAGTTCTTC. This rearrangement joins TRBV5-1 to TRBJ2-1; D is perhaps TRBD2 (5 bases). Per germline, CDR1 SGHRS and CDR2 YFSETQ. The CDR3 is 15 residues long. V lost 5 bases and J lost 0, with 12 bases in between. Using reference TRBV5-1 and TRBJ2-1 for the parts outside the CDR3, the full variable domain is KAGVTQTPRYLIKTRGQQVTLSCSPISGHRSVSWYQQTPGQGLQFLFEYFSETQRNKGNFPGRFSGRQFSNSRSEMNVSTLELGDSALYLCASSGSAYSYNEQFFGPGTRLTVL.

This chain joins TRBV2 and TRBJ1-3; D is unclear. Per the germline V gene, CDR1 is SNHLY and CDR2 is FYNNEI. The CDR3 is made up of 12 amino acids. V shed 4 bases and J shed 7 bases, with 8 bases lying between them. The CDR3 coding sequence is TGTGCCAGCAGTGGAGGGTTTAACACCATATATTTT. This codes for CASSGGFNTIYF.

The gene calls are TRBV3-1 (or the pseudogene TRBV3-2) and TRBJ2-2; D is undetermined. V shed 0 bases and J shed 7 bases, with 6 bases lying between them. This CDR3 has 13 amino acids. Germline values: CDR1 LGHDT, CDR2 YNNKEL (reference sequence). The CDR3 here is CASSQDRYGELFF. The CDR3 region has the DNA TGTGCCAGCAGCCAAGATCGGTACGGGGAGCTGTTTTTT.

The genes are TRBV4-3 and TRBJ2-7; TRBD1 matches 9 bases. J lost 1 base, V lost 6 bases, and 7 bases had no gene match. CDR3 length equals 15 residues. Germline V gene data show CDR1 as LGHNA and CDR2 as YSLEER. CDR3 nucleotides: TGCGCCAGCAGTCAGGATGGGACAGGGTCCTACGAGCAGTACTTC. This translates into CASSQDGTGSYEQYF.

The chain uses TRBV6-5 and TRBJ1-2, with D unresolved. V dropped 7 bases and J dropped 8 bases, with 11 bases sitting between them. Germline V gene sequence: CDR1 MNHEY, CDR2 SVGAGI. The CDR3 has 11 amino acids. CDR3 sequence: CASIGPGGYTF. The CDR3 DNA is TGTGCCAGCATCGGACCGGGAGGCTACACCTTC.

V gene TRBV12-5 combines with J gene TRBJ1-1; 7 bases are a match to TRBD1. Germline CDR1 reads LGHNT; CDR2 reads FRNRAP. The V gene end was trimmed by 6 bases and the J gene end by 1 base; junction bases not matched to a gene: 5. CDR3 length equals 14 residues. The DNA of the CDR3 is TGTGCTAGTGGACGGGACAGCTCGAACACTGAAGCTTTCTTT. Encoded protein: CASGRDSSNTEAFF.

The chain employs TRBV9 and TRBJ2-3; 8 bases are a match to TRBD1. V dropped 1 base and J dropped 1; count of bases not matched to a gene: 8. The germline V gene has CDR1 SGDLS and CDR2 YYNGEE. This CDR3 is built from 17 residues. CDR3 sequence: CASSVKQGEIGTDTQYF. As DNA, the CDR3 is TGTGCCAGCAGCGTAAAACAGGGGGAAATTGGCACAGATACGCAGTATTTT.

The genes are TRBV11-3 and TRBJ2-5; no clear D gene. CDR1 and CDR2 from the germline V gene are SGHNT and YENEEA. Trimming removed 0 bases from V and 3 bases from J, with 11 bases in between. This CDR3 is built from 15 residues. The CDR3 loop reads CASSLDIRSEETQYF. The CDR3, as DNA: TGTGCCAGCAGCTTAGATATACGGTCTGAAGAGACCCAGTACTTC.

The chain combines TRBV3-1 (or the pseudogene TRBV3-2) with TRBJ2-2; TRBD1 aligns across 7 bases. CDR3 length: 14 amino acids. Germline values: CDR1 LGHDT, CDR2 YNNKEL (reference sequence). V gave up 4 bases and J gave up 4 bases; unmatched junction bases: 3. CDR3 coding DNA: TGTGCCAGCAGCCGTGGACAGGTCACCGGGGAGCTGTTTTTT. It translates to CASSRGQVTGELFF.

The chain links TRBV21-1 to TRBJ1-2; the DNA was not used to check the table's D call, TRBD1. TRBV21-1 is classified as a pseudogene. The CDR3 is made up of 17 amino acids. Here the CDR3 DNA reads TGTGCCAGCAGCATGATACGAGACAGGTCGGTCCTCTATGGCTACACCTTC. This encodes CASSMIRDRSVLYGYTF.

The CDR3 loop is CASSLMSSRETQYF. The CDR3 DNA reads as TGTGCCAGCAGCTTGATGTCTAGCAGGGAGACCCAGTACTTC. V is TRBV5-8 and J is TRBJ2-5, with a weak D call TRBD2 (5 bases). Per germline, CDR1 SGHTS and CDR2 YDEGEE. The ends were cut back, 1 base at V and 5 bases at J, with 12 bases in the middle. The CDR3 length is 14 residues.

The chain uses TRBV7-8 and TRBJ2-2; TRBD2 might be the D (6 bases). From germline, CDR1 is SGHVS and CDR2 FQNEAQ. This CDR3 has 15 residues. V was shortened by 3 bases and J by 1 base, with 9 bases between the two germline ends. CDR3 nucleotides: TGTGCCAGCAGCTTCAGAGCGGGGAACACCGGGGAGCTGTTTTTT. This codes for CASSFRAGNTGELFF.

CDR3 residues: CAITAGQRTGELFF. The CDR3 coding sequence is TGCGCCATCACGGCGGGACAGCGGACCGGGGAGCTGTTTTTT. J is TRBJ2-2 and V is TRBV10-2, with D possibly TRBD1 on 7 matching bases. The CDR3 length is 14 residues. Germline V CDR1 and CDR2: WSHSY, SAAADI. Trimming removed 10 bases at V and 5 bases at J, with 17 bases between.

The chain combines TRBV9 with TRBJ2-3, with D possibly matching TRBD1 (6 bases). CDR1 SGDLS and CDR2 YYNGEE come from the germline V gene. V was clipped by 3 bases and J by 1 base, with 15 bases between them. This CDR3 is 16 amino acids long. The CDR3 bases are TGTGCCAGCAGCGAGGGGAAGTGGGGGCGCACAGATACGCAGTATTTT. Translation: CASSEGKWGRTDTQYF. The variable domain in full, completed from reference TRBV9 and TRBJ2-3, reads DSGVTQTPKHLITATGQRVTLRCSPRSGDLSVYWYQQSLDQGLQFLIQYYNGEERAKGNILERFSAQQFPDLHSELNLSSLELGDSALYFCASSEGKWGRTDTQYFGPGTRLTVL.

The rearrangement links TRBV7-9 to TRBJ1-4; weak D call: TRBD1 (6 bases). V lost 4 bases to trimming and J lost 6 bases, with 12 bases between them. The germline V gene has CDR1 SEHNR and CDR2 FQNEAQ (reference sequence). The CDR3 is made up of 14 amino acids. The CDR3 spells CASSSGTFDEKLFF. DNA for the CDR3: TGTGCCAGCAGCTCAGGGACATTTGATGAAAAACTGTTTTTT.

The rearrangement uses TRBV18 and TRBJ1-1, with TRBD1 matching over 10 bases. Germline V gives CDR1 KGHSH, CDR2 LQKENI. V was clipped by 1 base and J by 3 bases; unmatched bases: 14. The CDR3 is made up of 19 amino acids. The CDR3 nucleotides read TGTGCCAGCTCACCACTCGGGACAGGGGAAGGCAAGGTCGACACTGAAGCTTTCTTT. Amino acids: CASSPLGTGEGKVDTEAFF.

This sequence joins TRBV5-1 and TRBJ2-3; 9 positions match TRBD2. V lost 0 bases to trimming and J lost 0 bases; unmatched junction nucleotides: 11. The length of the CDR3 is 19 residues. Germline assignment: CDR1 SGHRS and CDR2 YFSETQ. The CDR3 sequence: CASSLAVGVRGGSTDTQYF. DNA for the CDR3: TGCGCCAGCAGCTTGGCGGTCGGGGTGCGGGGGGGAAGCACAGATACGCAGTATTTT.

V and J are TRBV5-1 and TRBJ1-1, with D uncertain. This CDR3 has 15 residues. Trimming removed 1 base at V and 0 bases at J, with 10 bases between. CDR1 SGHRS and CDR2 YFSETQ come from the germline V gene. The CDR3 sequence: CASSLTVGVNTEAFF. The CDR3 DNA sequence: TGCGCCAGCAGCTTGACCGTGGGCGTGAACACTGAAGCTTTCTTT.